This entry is about one T cell receptor (beta chain). The antigen it recognizes is unknown. The input lacks base qualities; no much larger clone sits a single base away. CD8 naive samples consisted of CD45RO-negative cells that were positively selected for CCR7, yielding a CD45RA+CCR7+ population without TemRA cells. Donors were healthy HIV-negative adults with no recently reported acute infections or vaccinations. Only Caucasian adults living in Nashville, Tennessee, USA were represented among the donors. Blood was collected by leukapheresis, and PBMCs were isolated by Ficoll-Histopaque density gradient centrifugation and then cryopreserved in liquid nitrogen vapor phase. Purity and quantity of every magnetically sorted T cell population were checked by analytical flow cytometry. Each sorted fraction had its genomic DNA isolated and then quantified by UV absorbance on a Nanodrop 2000c. Using the deep immunoSEQ assay, multiplex PCR amplified TCR CDR3 regions from genomic DNA. Extracted genomic DNA from each cell subset was distributed evenly across all wells of several immunoSEQ 96-well plates, and each plate was treated as a replicate. For sorted subsets, each replicate PCR was loaded with 200 ng genomic DNA, equivalent to 25,000 to 30,000 T cell genomes. The purified libraries were quantified using a Qubit 3.0 fluorometer, sized with a Bioanalyzer 2100, and then quantified again using the KAPA Library Quantification kit. Every immunoSEQ 96-well plate was sequenced on a dedicated single-read 150-cycle Illumina NextSeq 550 flow cell. The authors processed their data as follows. Because only junctional sequences without quality scores were contained in the immunoSEQ output, filtering matching that applied to full-length reads could not be performed. To assign V/J genes and CDR3, sequences were annotated using PyIR, a Python wrapper for IgBLAST v1.9, with IMGT germline references. Reads with weak V/J assignments (E-value above 1e-6), missing CDR3, stop codons, out-of-frame junctions, or ambiguous translated residues were removed. A V3J clonotype was defined by an identical inferred V gene, J gene, and CDR3 amino acid sequence. The percentage overlap between two repertoires was calculated by dividing the number of shared unique clonotypes by the size of the smaller repertoire. RTK rarefaction, the Chao1 estimator, and Recon v2.1 estimates of unobserved clonotypes were used to assess repertoire richness. For all TCRbeta clonotypes obtained by the gDNA method from a handful of donors, generation probabilities were computed with OLGA. TCRdb mirrors the immuneACCESS table, restricted to in-frame sequences. Some clones are absent from its copies; in checked studies, under half trace to an unresolved V gene, and the reason for the others is unknown. V and J calls plus clone size are reproduced from that table; the DNA served to infer D and trimming. This sample lists millions of clones; about 95% were detected once. 1.1% of the sample lies in the top ten.

Trimming costs V 0 bases and J 5 bases, and their ends lie 14 bases apart. As encoded in the germline V gene (reference sequence), CDR1 is WNHNN while CDR2 is SYGVQD. The CDR3, cysteine through phenylalanine, is 15 amino acids long. The only DNA kept is the CDR3, 45 bases in frame from the first base. This sample was taken from a study of shared clonotypes between healthy human individuals (dated by TCRdb to about 2020). With respect to the entire study: Three men and two women, aged 18 to 49 years, made up the cohort. Per donor, leukapheresis produced somewhere between about 0.85 and 8.9 billion PBMCs. Different laboratories and diverse techniques were used to prepare libraries and sequence TCR repertoires, to increase sequencing depth and limit assay-specific biases. To estimate repertoire size and how much clonotype sharing occurs between individuals, the study deeply sequenced the blood TCR repertoires of roughly 5 healthy adults. Per donor, three plates each were used for CD4 naive and CD4 memory, two for CD8 naive, and one for CD8 memory.

Study-wide conclusions, independent of this receptor: Only blood was sampled, and tissue TCR repertoires likely differ from those in blood. Incomplete sequencing was indicated by rarefaction of sorted-subset datasets, despite the large sequencing depth. Naive subsets generally had larger estimated clonotype richness than memory subsets did. Based on pairwise subsampling, the degree of clonotype sharing among donors was expected to be affected by sequencing depth. Compared with non-shared clonotypes, clonotypes shared by all four sorted-subset donors had higher generation probabilities. Across a handful of donors, 5% to 6% of naive CD4, approximately 3.6% of naive CD8, 2% to 2.5% of memory CD4, and 0.4% of memory CD8 clonotypes were shared. Because the study included only a small number of donors, the genetic and exposure-history diversity represented was limited.

Recombination linked TRBV10-1 to TRBJ2-7; perhaps TRBD2 is the D gene, with 5 bases matching. This clonotype originated in a man younger than 35 in good health. Sequencing used naive CD8+ T cells sorted from blood. The sample's cell subset or site label, in plain terms: CD45RA+CCR7+. The CDR3 protein is CASSESGSGGNEQYF. The nucleotides read TGCGCCAGCAGTGAGTCGGGCAGTGGAGGTAACGAGCAGTACTTC.